This TCR beta chain was sequenced for a study of cytomegalovirus exposure and HLA in healthy donors. Study conclusions and caveats: Three chains tied to CMV proved CMV antigen-specific in vitro. Further analysis was carried out later, and it showed several of the most significant clusters appearing linked to common viral pathogens. There were about 160 TCR beta chains listed as cytomegalovirus-associated. Some V segments could not be told apart, so they were left out, TRBV6-2 and TRBV6-3 among them.

Primers: 60 Vbeta forward and 13 Jbeta reverse. Sequencing used immunoSEQ multiplex PCR; TCRdb keeps in-frame clones, though not all of them. The repertoire includes more than 95,000 clones, about 10% of them detected once, and 4.5% to 5% sits in the top ten. Deletions cut 1 base from V and 8 bases from J, with 5 bases between. From germline, CDR1 is GTSNPN and CDR2 SVGIG (reference sequence). CDR3 length equals 10 residues. A remark on this clone: Its antigen remains unidentified.

The sequence came from a woman aged 18-30 years in good health and CMV-seropositive. The rearrangement links TRBV30 to TRBJ1-2; D not certain. What was sequenced was PBMCs. CDR3: CAWSAIGYTF. CDR3 nucleotide sequence: TGTGCCTGGAGTGCAATCGGCTACACCTTC.